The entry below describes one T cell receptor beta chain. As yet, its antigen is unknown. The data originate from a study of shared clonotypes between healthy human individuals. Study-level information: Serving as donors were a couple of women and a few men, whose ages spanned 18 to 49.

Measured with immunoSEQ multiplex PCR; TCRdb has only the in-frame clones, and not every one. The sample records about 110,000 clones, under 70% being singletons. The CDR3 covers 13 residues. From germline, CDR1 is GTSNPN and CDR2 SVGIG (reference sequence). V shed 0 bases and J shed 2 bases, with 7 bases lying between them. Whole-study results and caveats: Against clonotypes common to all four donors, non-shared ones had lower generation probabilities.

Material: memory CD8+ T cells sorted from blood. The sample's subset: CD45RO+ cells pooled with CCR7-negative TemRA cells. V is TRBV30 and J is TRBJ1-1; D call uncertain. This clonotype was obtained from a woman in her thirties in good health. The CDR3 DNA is TGTGCCTGGAGTGTATTACCTAACACTGAAGCTTTCTTT. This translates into CAWSVLPNTEAFF.